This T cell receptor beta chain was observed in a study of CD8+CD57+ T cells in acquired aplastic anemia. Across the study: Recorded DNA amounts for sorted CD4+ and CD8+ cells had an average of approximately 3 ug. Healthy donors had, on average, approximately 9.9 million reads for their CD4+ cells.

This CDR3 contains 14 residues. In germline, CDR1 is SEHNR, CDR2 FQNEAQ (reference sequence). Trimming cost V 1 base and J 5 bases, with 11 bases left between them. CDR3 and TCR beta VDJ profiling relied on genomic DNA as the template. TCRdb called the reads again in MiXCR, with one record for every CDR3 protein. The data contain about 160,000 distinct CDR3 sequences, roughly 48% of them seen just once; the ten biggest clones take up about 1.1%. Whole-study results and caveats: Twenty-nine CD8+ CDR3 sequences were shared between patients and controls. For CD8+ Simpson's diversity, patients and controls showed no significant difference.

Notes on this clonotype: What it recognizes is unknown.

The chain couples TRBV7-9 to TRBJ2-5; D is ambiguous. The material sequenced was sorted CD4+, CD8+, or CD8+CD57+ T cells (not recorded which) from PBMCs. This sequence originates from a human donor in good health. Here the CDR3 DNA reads TGTGCCAGCAGCTTAGTTGGGGTAGGCGAGACCCAGTACTTC. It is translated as CASSLVGVGETQYF.